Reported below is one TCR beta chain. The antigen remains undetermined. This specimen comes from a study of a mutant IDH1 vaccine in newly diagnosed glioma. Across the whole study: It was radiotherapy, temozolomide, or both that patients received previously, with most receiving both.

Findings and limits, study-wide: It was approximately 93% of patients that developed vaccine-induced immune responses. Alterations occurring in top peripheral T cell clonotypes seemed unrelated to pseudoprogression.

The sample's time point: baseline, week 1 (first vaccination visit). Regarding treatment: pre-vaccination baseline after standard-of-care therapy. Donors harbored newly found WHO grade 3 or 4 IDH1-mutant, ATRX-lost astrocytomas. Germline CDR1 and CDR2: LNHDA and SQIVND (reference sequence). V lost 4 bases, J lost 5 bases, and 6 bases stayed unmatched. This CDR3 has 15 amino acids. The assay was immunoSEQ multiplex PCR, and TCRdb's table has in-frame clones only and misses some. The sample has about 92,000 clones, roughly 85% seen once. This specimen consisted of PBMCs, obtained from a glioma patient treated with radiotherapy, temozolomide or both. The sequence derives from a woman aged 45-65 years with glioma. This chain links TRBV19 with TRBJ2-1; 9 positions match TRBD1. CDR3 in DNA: TGTGCCAGTAGTAGGACAGGGGAAAGGAACAATGAGCAGTTCTTC. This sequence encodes CASSRTGERNNEQFF.